This entry concerns a single T cell receptor beta chain. The data were produced by immunoSEQ multiplex PCR, yet TCRdb's version contains in-frame clones alone and is incomplete. The data show nearly 200,000 clones, with roughly 84% seen just once and roughly 7% held by the top ten. This sample was included in a study of blood T cell repertoires in COVID-19. The overall study: From the United States, Italy and Spain came samples of acute and convalescent COVID-19.

Participants reported their clinical history, and cohort assignment relied on those reports. Recovery among Cohort 3 donors was established by two negative PCRs, clearance, or symptom resolution. The clonotype originates from a man between 40 and 49 years old who had recovered from COVID-19. The sequenced material came from PBMCs or T cells enriched from blood (not recorded which).

The CDR3 protein is CASSSQPGQSYYGYTF. In nucleotides, the CDR3 is TGTGCCAGCAGCTCGCAGCCGGGACAGAGTTACTATGGCTACACCTTC. This sequence joins TRBV7-8 and TRBJ1-2; 7 bases align to TRBD1. Germline trimming cut 4 bases from V and 3 bases from J; bases unmatched to any gene: 11. This CDR3 comprises 16 residues. Looked up from germline, CDR1 is SGHVS and CDR2 is FQNEAQ.